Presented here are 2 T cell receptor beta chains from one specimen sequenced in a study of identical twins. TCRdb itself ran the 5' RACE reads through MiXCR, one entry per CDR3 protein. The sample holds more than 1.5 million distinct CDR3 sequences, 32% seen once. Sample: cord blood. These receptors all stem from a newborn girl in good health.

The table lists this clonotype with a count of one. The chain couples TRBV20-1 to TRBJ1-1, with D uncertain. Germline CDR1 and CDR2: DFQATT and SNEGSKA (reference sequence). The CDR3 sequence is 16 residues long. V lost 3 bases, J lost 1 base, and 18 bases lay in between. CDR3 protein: CSASRAGFYGNTEAFF. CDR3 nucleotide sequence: TGCAGTGCTAGTCGGGCAGGTTTTTATGGGAACACTGAAGCTTTCTTT.

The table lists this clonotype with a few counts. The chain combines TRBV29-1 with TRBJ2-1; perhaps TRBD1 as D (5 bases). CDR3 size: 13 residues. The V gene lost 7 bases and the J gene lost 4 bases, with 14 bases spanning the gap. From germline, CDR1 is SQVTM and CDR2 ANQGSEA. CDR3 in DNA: TGCAGCGCGAGAAAAGGGGTGTACAATGAGCAGTTCTTC. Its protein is CSARKGVYNEQFF.